What follows are 27 T cell receptor beta chains derived from one specimen sequenced in a study of CD8 T cells in Susac syndrome. A quantity of about 0.45 to 1 ug RNA underwent reverse transcription using random hexamers. TCRdb reprocessed the immunoSEQ multiplex PCR reads with MiXCR, giving one entry per CDR3 protein. This sample has some 170,000 distinct CDR3 sequences, with about 95% found just once. The sequenced sample was CD4+ T cells from PBMCs. These receptors all stem from a human donor in good health.

V and J are TRBV30 and TRBJ1-1; D is unresolved. CDR3 length: 13 residues. Germline V CDR1 and CDR2: GTSNPN, SVGIG (reference sequence). Deletions cut 4 bases from V and 10 bases from J, with 19 bases between. CDR3 bases: TGTGCCTGGAACCGGGTGGAGAACCAGCGAGCTTTCTTT. Translated, it gives CAWNRVENQRAFF.

This chain joins TRBV9 and TRBJ2-7; TRBD1 or TRBD2 may be the D gene (5 bases each). Germline V gives CDR1 SGDLS, CDR2 YYNGEE. Trimming took 4 bases from V and 7 from J, leaving 15 bases between them. The CDR3 is 13 residues long. CDR3 nucleotides: TGTGCCAGCAGCCGATTCGAGGGGCTTGAGCAGTACTTC. It yields the protein CASSRFEGLEQYF.

The chain uses TRBV11-2 and TRBJ2-1; D not certain. V shed 1 base and J shed 5 bases, with 9 bases lying between them. This CDR3 spans 14 amino acids. The germline CDR1 and CDR2 sequences are SGHAT and FQNNGV. The CDR3 sequence: CASSLVTLHNEQFF. CDR3 nucleotide sequence: TGTGCCAGCAGCTTAGTTACCCTCCACAATGAGCAGTTCTTC.

This chain connects TRBV6-1 to TRBJ2-3; maybe TRBD1 (5 bases). The CDR3 loop spans 16 amino acids. Germline CDR1 and CDR2: MNHNS and SASEGT. V lost 5 bases and J lost 6, with 21 bases in between. CDR3 residues: CASSRPISGLGDTQYF. The CDR3 DNA follows: TGTGCCAGCAGTCGCCCTATCTCAGGGCTTGGGGATACGCAGTATTTT.

The chain uses TRBV9 and TRBJ2-1; TRBD2 matches 11 bases. V lost 7 bases, J lost 1 base, and 16 bases stayed unmatched. The CDR3 consists of 19 residues. The germline V gene has CDR1 SGDLS and CDR2 YYNGEE. DNA of the CDR3: TGTGCCAGCGATAAGGGAGGTCTAGCGGGAGGAGCGTCCTACAATGAGCAGTTCTTC. It encodes CASDKGGLAGGASYNEQFF.

V gene TRBV20-1 combines with J gene TRBJ2-4, with D hard to call. V was trimmed by 3 bases and J by 7 bases, leaving 10 bases between them. The CDR3 extends over 12 amino acids. Germline CDR1 is DFQATT and CDR2 is SNEGSKA (reference sequence). The CDR3 sequence is CSASAGENIQYF. The CDR3 DNA reads TGCAGTGCTAGCGCTGGCGAGAACATTCAGTACTTC.

This chain links TRBV18 with TRBJ1-2, with D possibly matching TRBD1 (6 bases). This CDR3 has 12 residues. CDR1 is KGHSH and CDR2 is LQKENI in the germline V gene. V shed 4 bases and J shed 7 bases, with 10 bases lying between them. The CDR3 nucleotides read TGTGCCAGCTCACGGGACATCACTGGCTACACCTTC. This translates into CASSRDITGYTF.

This chain joins TRBV12-3 or TRBV12-4 and TRBJ2-7, with 13 bases aligning to TRBD2. The CDR3 extends over 15 amino acids. With 5 bases clipped from V and 4 bases from J, the junction kept 5 bases outside the gene matches. The chain's CDR3 is CASSHPGLAGYEQYF. CDR3 sequence (DNA): TGTGCCAGCAGTCATCCGGGACTAGCGGGATACGAGCAGTACTTC.

This chain joins TRBV7-2 and TRBJ2-7; weak D call: TRBD1 (5 bases). Germline assignment: CDR1 SGHTA and CDR2 FQGNSA. The CDR3 is made up of 14 amino acids. V was clipped by 3 bases and J by 2 bases, with 11 bases between them. CDR3 residues: CASSFRMGPYEQYF. CDR3 in DNA: TGTGCCAGCAGCTTCAGAATGGGGCCCTACGAGCAGTACTTC.

J is TRBJ2-5 and V is TRBV27; 8 nucleotides agree with TRBD2. CDR3 length equals 15 residues. Trimming cost V 5 bases and J 2 bases; bases outside gene matches: 7. The germline gives CDR1 MNHEY, CDR2 SMNVEV (reference sequence). In nucleotides, the CDR3 is TGTGCCAGCAGTGTGGCTAGCGGGTCTCAAGAGACCCAGTACTTC. Its protein product is CASSVASGSQETQYF.

The chain joins TRBV2 to TRBJ2-7; D is undetermined. The ends were cut back, 8 bases at V and 0 bases at J, with 8 bases in the middle. Germline lookup yields CDR1 SNHLY and CDR2 FYNNEI. This CDR3 is built from 12 residues. CDR3 sequence reads: CASGGRSYEQYF. In DNA form, the CDR3 reads TGTGCCAGCGGCGGTCGCTCCTACGAGCAGTACTTC.

This chain links TRBV25-1 with TRBJ2-6; either TRBD1 or TRBD2 may fit D (5 bases each). In germline, CDR1 is MGHDK, CDR2 SYGVNS. V was shortened by 0 bases and J by 0 bases, with 6 bases between the two germline ends. This CDR3 has 16 amino acids. CDR3: CASSEYGGSGANVLTF. The CDR3 nucleotides read TGTGCCAGCAGTGAATATGGGGGCTCTGGGGCCAACGTCCTGACTTTC.

V usage is TRBV30 and J usage is TRBJ2-1, with D maybe TRBD2 (6 bases). The CDR3 loop spans 15 amino acids. Looked up from germline, CDR1 is GTSNPN and CDR2 is SVGIG (reference sequence). V lost 3 bases and J 0 bases, leaving 12 bases between the germline ends. DNA of the CDR3: TGTGCCTGGAGCGTAGCGGCGAGCTCCTACAATGAGCAGTTCTTC. Protein product: CAWSVAASSYNEQFF.

This chain uses TRBV5-4 with TRBJ1-2; D not resolved. Trimming stripped 0 bases from V and 7 bases from J, with 10 bases between. CDR1 and CDR2 from the germline V gene are SGHNT and YYREEE (reference sequence). This CDR3 has 13 amino acids. DNA of the CDR3: TGTGCCAGCAGCTTGGCCTGGGTGGTTGGCTACACCTTC. It specifies CASSLAWVVGYTF.

V gene TRBV25-1 combines with J gene TRBJ1-1, with 9 bases aligning to TRBD1. The CDR3 is made up of 16 amino acids. The V gene end was trimmed by 6 bases and the J gene end by 5 bases; junction bases not matched to a gene: 13. Germline lookup yields CDR1 MGHDK and CDR2 SYGVNS. Here the CDR3 DNA reads TGTGCCAGCAGCAGGGACAGGGAGCACCCGAGGACTGAAGCTTTCTTT. Translating gives CASSRDREHPRTEAFF.

V gene TRBV9 combines with J gene TRBJ2-3; D is ambiguous. This CDR3 region has 12 residues. Between the trimmed V and J ends, which lost 6 bases and 1 base, there was a span of 6 bases. CDR1 and CDR2 (germline): SGDLS, YYNGEE. In DNA form, the CDR3 reads TGTGCCAGCAACTACGGCACAGATACGCAGTATTTT. It codes for CASNYGTDTQYF.

The chain carries TRBV30 and TRBJ2-1, with a tentative D call TRBD2 (6 bases). The CDR3 spans 12 residues. V was trimmed by 5 bases and J by 1 base, leaving 6 bases between them. The germline V gene encodes CDR1 GTSNPN and CDR2 SVGIG (reference sequence). The CDR3 here is CAWGTSYNEQFF. The CDR3 bases are TGTGCCTGGGGGACTTCCTACAATGAGCAGTTCTTC.

The rearrangement links TRBV9 to TRBJ2-3, with TRBD2 matching 7 bases. Unmatched junction bases numbered 6, after V lost 3 bases and J lost 2 bases. The CDR3 is made up of 15 amino acids. The germline gives CDR1 SGDLS, CDR2 YYNGEE. CDR3 bases: TGTGCCAGCAGCGCCCGACTAGCCTTCACAGATACGCAGTATTTT. It specifies CASSARLAFTDTQYF. The whole variable domain, remainder taken from reference TRBV9 and TRBJ2-3, is DSGVTQTPKHLITATGQRVTLRCSPRSGDLSVYWYQQSLDQGLQFLIQYYNGEERAKGNILERFSAQQFPDLHSELNLSSLELGDSALYFCASSARLAFTDTQYFGPGTRLTVL.

The rearrangement joins TRBV20-1 to TRBJ2-7; D possibly matches TRBD1 or TRBD2 (5 bases each). Germline CDR1 and CDR2: DFQATT and SNEGSKA (reference sequence). The CDR3 length is 12 residues. Trimming pared 4 bases from V and 3 bases from J, leaving 10 bases between. The CDR3 reads CSAKGTHYEQYF. The DNA of the CDR3 is TGCAGTGCTAAAGGGACCCACTACGAGCAGTACTTC.

In its sample, this clonotype was seen once. The chain carries TRBV7-2 and TRBJ2-5; unclear D gene. This CDR3 comprises 15 residues. V lost 5 bases and J lost 2, with 15 bases in between. CDR1 SGHTA and CDR2 FQGNSA come from the germline V gene. The CDR3 nucleotides read TGTGCCAGCAGCCCTCCCCTAGGGTCGCAAGAGACCCAGTACTTC. This sequence encodes CASSPPLGSQETQYF. The whole variable domain, filled in from reference TRBV7-2 and TRBJ2-5, reads GAGVSQSPSNKVTEKGKDVELRCDPISGHTALYWYRQSLGQGLEFLIYFQGNSAPDKSGLPSDRFSAERTGGSVSTLTIQRTQQEDSAVYLCASSPPLGSQETQYFGPGTRLLVL.

The chain is built from TRBV20-1 and TRBJ2-1; 9 nucleotides line up with TRBD2. V dropped 4 bases and J dropped 1; count of bases not matched to a gene: 8. The CDR3 extends over 16 amino acids. Germline CDR1 is DFQATT and CDR2 is SNEGSKA (reference sequence). CDR3 sequence reads: CSATGGSGRSYNEQFF. The CDR3 DNA reads TGCAGTGCTACAGGGGGAAGCGGGAGGTCCTACAATGAGCAGTTCTTC.

This chain joins TRBV12-3 or TRBV12-4 and TRBJ2-1; 9 positions match TRBD1. V was pared by 4 bases and J by 6 bases, with 4 bases of the junction left unmatched. This CDR3 has 14 residues. CDR3 DNA: TGTGCCAGCAGTTGGGACAGGGTCTCCAATGAGCAGTTCTTC. Translated, it gives CASSWDRVSNEQFF.

This rearrangement joins TRBV4-2 to TRBJ2-1; a possible D gene is TRBD1 (5 bases). This CDR3 is built from 14 residues. Germline V gene sequence: CDR1 LGHNA, CDR2 YNFKEQ. V shed 5 bases and J shed 4 bases, with 12 bases lying between them. For the CDR3, the DNA is TGTGCCAGCAGCGCTATCCAGGGTTACAATGAGCAGTTCTTC. Translated: CASSAIQGYNEQFF.

This chain joins TRBV7-3 and TRBJ2-3, with D possibly called TRBD1 or TRBD2 (5 bases each). V was cut by 3 bases and J by 2 bases, with 9 bases left in between. Per germline, CDR1 SGHTA and CDR2 FQGTGA. The CDR3 totals 14 residues. CDR3 in DNA: TGTGCCAGCAGCTTGACCGGGACCACAGATACGCAGTATTTT. Translating gives CASSLTGTTDTQYF.

This chain links TRBV12-3 or TRBV12-4 with TRBJ2-7; D gene ambiguous. V gave up 4 bases and J gave up 0 bases, with 10 bases separating them. The CDR3 is made up of 14 amino acids. The CDR3 protein is CASSWITSSYEQYF. CDR3 in DNA: TGTGCCAGCAGTTGGATTACGAGCTCCTACGAGCAGTACTTC.

This chain joins TRBV3-1 and TRBJ1-2; D possibly corresponds to TRBD1 (6 bases). V was cut by 3 bases and J by 2 bases, with 7 bases left in between. CDR3 length: 13 residues. Per germline, CDR1 LGHDT and CDR2 YNNKEL (reference sequence). The CDR3: CASSQQGNYGYTF. In DNA, the CDR3 is TGTGCCAGCAGCCAGCAGGGGAACTATGGCTACACCTTC.

CDR3 protein: CASSPSSGITGELFF. The CDR3 DNA is TGTGCCAGCAGCCCTTCTAGCGGTATCACCGGGGAGCTGTTTTTT. This chain connects TRBV11-1 to TRBJ2-2, with TRBD2 matching over 7 bases. The CDR3 spans 15 residues. The germline gives CDR1 SGHAT, CDR2 FQDESV (reference sequence). J gave up 4 bases and V 5 bases, and 7 bases lay outside the gene matches.